The T cell receptor beta chain described here comes from a study of T cell responses to AZD1222 COVID-19 vaccine. CDR3 length: 13 residues. Germline-derived CDR1 and CDR2 are MDHEN and SYDVKM. Deletions cut 7 bases from V and 2 bases from J, with 10 bases between. General study points: Regions 160-218 and 743-854 held dominance among vaccine-associated CD4 TCRs, which spanned spike. Most donors were white British, females outnumbered males, and clonal diversity was possibly underestimated.

Worth noting for this clone: Antigen: not known.

The method was immunoSEQ multiplex PCR; TCRdb's version includes in-frame clones alone and lacks a portion of them. The profile shows approximately 130,000 clones, 80% to 95% of them singletons. The sequencing here drew on peripheral blood, taken on day 0 of AZD1222 vaccination. The sequence came from an adult in good health. V is TRBV28 and J is TRBJ2-3; D is unclear. The CDR3 DNA reads TGTGCCAGCATTTTGTCCCTCACAGATACGCAGTATTTT. It is translated as CASILSLTDTQYF.